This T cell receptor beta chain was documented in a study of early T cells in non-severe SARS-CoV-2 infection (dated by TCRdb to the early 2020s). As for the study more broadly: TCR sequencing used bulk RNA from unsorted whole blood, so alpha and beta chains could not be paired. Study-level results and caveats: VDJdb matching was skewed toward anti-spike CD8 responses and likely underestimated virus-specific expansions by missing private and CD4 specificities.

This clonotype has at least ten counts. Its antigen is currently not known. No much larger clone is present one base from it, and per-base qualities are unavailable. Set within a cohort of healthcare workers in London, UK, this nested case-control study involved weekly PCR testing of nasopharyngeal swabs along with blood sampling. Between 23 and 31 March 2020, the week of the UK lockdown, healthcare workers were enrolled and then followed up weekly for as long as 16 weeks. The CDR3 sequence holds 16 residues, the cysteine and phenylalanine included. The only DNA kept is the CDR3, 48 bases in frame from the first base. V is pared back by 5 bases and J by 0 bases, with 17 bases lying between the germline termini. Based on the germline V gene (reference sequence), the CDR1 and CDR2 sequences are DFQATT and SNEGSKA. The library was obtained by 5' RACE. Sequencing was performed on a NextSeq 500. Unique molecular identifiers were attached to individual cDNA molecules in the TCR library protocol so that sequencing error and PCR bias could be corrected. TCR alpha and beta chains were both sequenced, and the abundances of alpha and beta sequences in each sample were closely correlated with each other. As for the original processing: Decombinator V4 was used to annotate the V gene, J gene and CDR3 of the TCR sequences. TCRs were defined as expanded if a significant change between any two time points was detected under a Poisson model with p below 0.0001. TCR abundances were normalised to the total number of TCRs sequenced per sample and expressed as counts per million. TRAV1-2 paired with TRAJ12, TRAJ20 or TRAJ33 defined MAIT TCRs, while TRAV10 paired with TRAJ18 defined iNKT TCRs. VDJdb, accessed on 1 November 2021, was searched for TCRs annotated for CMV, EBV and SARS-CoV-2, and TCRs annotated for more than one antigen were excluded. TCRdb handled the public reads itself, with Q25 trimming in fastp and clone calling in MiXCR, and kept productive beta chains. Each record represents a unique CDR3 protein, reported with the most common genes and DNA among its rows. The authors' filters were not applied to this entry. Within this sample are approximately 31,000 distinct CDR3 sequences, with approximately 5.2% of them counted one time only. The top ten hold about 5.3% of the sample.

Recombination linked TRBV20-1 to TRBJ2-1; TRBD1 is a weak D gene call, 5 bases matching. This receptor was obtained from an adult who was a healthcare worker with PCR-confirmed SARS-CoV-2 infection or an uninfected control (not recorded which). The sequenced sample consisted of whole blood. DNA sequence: TGCAGTGCTCACCCGCAGGGCTCAAGCTCCTACAATGAGCAGTTCTTC. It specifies CSAHPQGSSSYNEQFF.